Shown below are 31 T cell receptor beta chains from a single sample sequenced in a study of blood T cells in healthy people across ages. Together with a sample-barcoded 5' primer, a J-beta primer mix was included in a second PCR lasting roughly 7 to 11 cycles. TCRdb re-called the 5' RACE reads with MiXCR, one entry per CDR3 protein. The sample carries around 870,000 distinct CDR3 sequences, around 28% recorded once. The material sequenced was blood. The receptors here all came from an elderly woman in good health.

This clonotype came up many times. The chain couples TRBV6-1 to TRBJ2-4, with 9 bases aligning to TRBD1. This CDR3 is built from 15 residues. Germline assignment: CDR1 MNHNS and CDR2 SASEGT. The J segment lost 8 bases and the V segment lost 5 bases, leaving 10 bases of the junction unmatched. This CDR3 reads CASSTDWTGEDIQYF. The CDR3 DNA follows: TGTGCCAGCAGTACTGATTGGACAGGGGAAGACATTCAGTACTTC.

V is TRBV5-1 and J is TRBJ1-1; the D is unclear. V was shortened by 1 base and J by 4 bases, with 8 bases between the two germline ends. The CDR3 contains 13 residues. Germline V gene sequence: CDR1 SGHRS, CDR2 YFSETQ. The CDR3 region is CASSLRLGTEAFF. The CDR3 DNA reads TGCGCCAGCAGCTTGAGGCTAGGCACTGAAGCTTTCTTT.

This rearrangement joins TRBV7-2 to TRBJ1-5; D unresolved. The germline V gene encodes CDR1 SGHTA and CDR2 FQGNSA. V lost 1 base, J lost 4 bases, and 11 bases lay in between. There are 15 residues in the CDR3. CDR3 amino acids: CASSLVATANQPQHF. The CDR3 DNA reads as TGTGCCAGCAGCTTAGTGGCGACTGCGAATCAGCCCCAGCATTTT.

Ten or more counts support this clonotype. This sequence joins TRBV12-3 or TRBV12-4 and TRBJ2-7; 7 nucleotides align to TRBD1. Unmatched junction bases numbered 2, after V lost 6 bases and J lost 0 bases. The CDR3 spans 13 residues. The CDR3 sequence is CASRTGNSYEQYF. CDR3 nucleotides: TGTGCCAGCAGGACAGGGAACTCCTACGAGCAGTACTTC.

The sample holds many counts of this clonotype. This rearrangement joins TRBV30 to TRBJ2-7; D is ambiguous. The CDR3 is 12 residues long. Trimming stripped 0 bases from V and 3 bases from J, with 6 bases between. Germline V gene data show CDR1 as GTSNPN and CDR2 as SVGIG (reference sequence). The CDR3 DNA reads as TGTGCCTGGAGTGTACCGGGCTACGAGCAGTACTTC. It encodes CAWSVPGYEQYF. Supplemented by reference TRBV30 and TRBJ2-7, the full variable domain reads SQTIHQWPATLVQPVGSPLSLECTVEGTSNPNLYWYRQAAGRGLQLLFYSVGIGQISSEVPQNLSASRPQDRQFILSSKKLLLSDSGFYLCAWSVPGYEQYFGPGTRLTVT.

This clonotype was observed many times. The chain uses TRBV27 and TRBJ2-3; 10 bases match TRBD1. V trimming: 6 bases; J trimming: 2 bases; junction bases outside the gene matches: 5. The CDR3 has 15 residues. Germline V CDR1 and CDR2: MNHEY, SMNVEV (reference sequence). CDR3 region: CASRPGTGDTDTQYF. CDR3 bases: TGTGCCAGCAGACCCGGGACAGGGGACACAGATACGCAGTATTTT.

This chain uses TRBV2 with TRBJ2-2; TRBD1 agrees at 8 bases. Trimming removed 7 bases from V and 2 bases from J; junction bases left unmatched: 6. This CDR3 is 15 amino acids long. Germline V CDR1 and CDR2: SNHLY, FYNNEI. CDR3 protein: CASKRQGPNTGELFF. CDR3 nucleotides: TGTGCCAGCAAGCGACAGGGGCCCAACACCGGGGAGCTGTTTTTT.

In this sample, this clonotype turned up many times. The chain joins TRBV20-1 to TRBJ2-7; weak D call: TRBD1 (6 bases). The germline gives CDR1 DFQATT, CDR2 SNEGSKA (reference sequence). The CDR3 contains 15 residues. V gave up 0 bases and J gave up 4 bases, with 16 bases separating them. The CDR3 is CSARDPYRDFYEQYF. The CDR3 nucleotides read TGCAGTGCTAGAGATCCTTACAGGGATTTTTACGAGCAGTACTTC.

In this sample, this clonotype turned up a few times. The chain has TRBV19 and TRBJ2-1; TRBD2 aligns across 15 bases. The CDR3 spans 19 residues. Germline V gene data show CDR1 as LNHDA and CDR2 as SQIVND (reference sequence). Trimming cost V 1 base and J 2 bases; bases outside gene matches: 6. CDR3 nucleotide sequence: TGTGCCAGTAGTATAGCCGGGACTAGCGGGGGGATCCCCTACAATGAGCAGTTCTTC. Its protein product is CASSIAGTSGGIPYNEQFF.

This clonotype was observed many times. V gene TRBV10-3 combines with J gene TRBJ1-2, with D hard to call. This CDR3 has 12 amino acids. Germline CDR1 ENHRY, CDR2 SYGVKD. Trimming removed 7 bases from V and 5 bases from J, with 11 bases in between. CDR3 bases: TGTGCCATCACCTCGGACTTGTATGGCTACACCTTC. Translating it yields CAITSDLYGYTF.

The table lists this clonotype with many counts. This chain's CDR3 is CASSGPKLNTEAFF. For the CDR3, the DNA is TGTGCCAGCAGTGGGCCGAAACTGAACACTGAAGCTTTCTTT. This chain connects TRBV6-4 to TRBJ1-1; no definite D call. CDR1 is MRHNA, CDR2 SNTAGT, per germline. CDR3 length: 14 residues. Trimming pared 4 bases from V and 0 bases from J, leaving 9 bases between.

This clonotype came up many times. The rearrangement uses TRBV6-2 or TRBV6-3 and TRBJ1-2; D is uncertain. This CDR3 has 15 residues. The ends were cut back, 1 base at V and 0 bases at J, with 9 bases in the middle. From germline, CDR1 is MNHEY and CDR2 SVGEGT. The CDR3 region is CASSYFQTSNYGYTF. CDR3 nucleotide sequence: TGTGCCAGCAGTTACTTTCAGACATCTAACTATGGCTACACCTTC.

The V call is TRBV7-2, the J call TRBJ2-1, with TRBD2 matching 9 bases. V dropped 7 bases and J dropped 7; count of bases not matched to a gene: 11. Germline CDR1 is SGHTA and CDR2 is FQGNSA. CDR3 length: 15 residues. The CDR3: CASTQASGGCNEQFF. In DNA, the CDR3 is TGTGCCAGCACCCAGGCGAGCGGGGGGTGTAATGAGCAGTTCTTC.

Notes on this clonotype: A much larger clone lies one base from this, so it may be a read error. The gene calls are TRBV11-2 and TRBJ2-7, with D hard to call. V shed 3 bases and J shed 3 bases, with 15 bases lying between them. The CDR3 consists of 15 residues. Germline V CDR1 and CDR2: SGHAT, FQNNGV. The CDR3 DNA is TGTGCCAGCAGCTTTGGTCCGGAACAGAACTACGAGCAGTACTTC. This gives the protein CASSFGPEQNYEQYF.

This clonotype was picked up many times. The chain has TRBV20-1 and TRBJ2-1; D perhaps matches TRBD2 (5 bases). CDR3 length: 12 residues. V lost 3 bases to trimming and J lost 8 bases, with 11 bases between them. Per germline, CDR1 DFQATT and CDR2 SNEGSKA (reference sequence). The CDR3 DNA sequence: TGCAGTGCTAGCGGGGTCTTCGATGAGCAGTTCTTC. Encoded protein: CSASGVFDEQFF.

This clonotype was counted between two and nine times. The V call is TRBV6-2 or TRBV6-3, the J call TRBJ2-1, with 7 bases aligning to TRBD1. The DNA end is more similar to TRBJ2-7, so the J call may be wrong. The CDR3 loop spans 20 amino acids. Germline CDR1 reads MNHEY; CDR2 reads SVGEGT. CDR3 coding DNA: TGTGCCAGCAGGACTACAATTTTGACAGGGCCCAAAAGCTCCTACAATGAGCAGTACTTC. As protein: CASRTTILTGPKSSYNEQYF.

This clonotype was recorded at least ten times. V gene TRBV25-1 combines with J gene TRBJ2-5; 7 bases map to TRBD2. Germline-derived CDR1 and CDR2 are MGHDK and SYGVNS. The CDR3 totals 14 residues. Unmatched junction bases numbered 2, after V lost 1 base and J lost 3 bases. CDR3 in DNA: TGTGCCAGCAGTGAATTCGGGGGGAAAGAGACCCAGTACTTC. Protein: CASSEFGGKETQYF.

V is TRBV28 and J is TRBJ2-5, with 12 bases matching TRBD2. The CDR3 is made up of 14 amino acids. Losses at the gene ends were 7 bases for V and 11 bases for J; bases not matched to a gene: 11. CDR1 MDHEN and CDR2 SYDVKM come from the germline V gene. This CDR3 reads CASKLAGGYNKQYF. The CDR3 DNA reads TGTGCCAGCAAACTAGCGGGGGGCTACAATAAGCAGTACTTC.

With regard to this clonotype: This may stem from a read error, because a much larger clone lies one nucleotide away. The chain uses TRBV12-3 or TRBV12-4 and TRBJ2-1; a weak D match, TRBD2 (6 bases). The length of the CDR3 is 16 residues. The CDR3 bases are TGTGCCGGCAGCCCCAATTCGGGGGTGGTGGGGAATGAGCAGTTCTTC. This encodes CAGSPNSGVVGNEQFF.

In its sample, this clonotype was seen many times. This chain connects TRBV20-1 to TRBJ2-5, with a tentative D call TRBD2 (6 bases). The V and J ends lost 4 bases and 11 bases respectively, with 17 bases between them. The CDR3 loop spans 12 amino acids. The germline V gene encodes CDR1 DFQATT and CDR2 SNEGSKA (reference sequence). The DNA of the CDR3 is TGCAGTGCTACCAGTGGCCACCGGGAGCAGTACTTC. Protein sequence: CSATSGHREQYF.

This clonotype came up a few times. The rearrangement links TRBV20-1 to TRBJ2-1; 8 positions match TRBD2. The CDR3 is 14 residues long. Trimming removed 6 bases from V and 13 bases from J; junction bases left unmatched: 17. Germline V gene sequence: CDR1 DFQATT, CDR2 SNEGSKA (reference sequence). In DNA, the CDR3 is TGCAGTGCAGGCGGGGGGCCCACTAGAGAGACCCAGTTCTTC. This encodes CSAGGGPTRETQFF.

In its sample, this clonotype was seen once. The chain links TRBV21-1 to TRBJ2-7. TRBV21-1 is designated a pseudogene. This CDR3 spans 16 amino acids. The CDR3 DNA reads as TGTGCCTGCAGCGGAGAGAAACAGACAAGCTCCTACGAGCAGTACTTC. It yields the protein CACSGEKQTSSYEQYF.

This clonotype is a singleton in its sample. Given a much more abundant clone one base away, this may be a read error. The J gene is TRBJ2-7, the V gene TRBV5-6; possibly TRBD1 for D (6 bases). Germline CDR1 is SGHDT and CDR2 is YYEEEE. The CDR3 is made up of 15 amino acids. CDR3 nucleotides: TGTGCCAGCGGCTTGCAGGGGAAGAGGTCGGACGAGCAGTACTTC. Protein product: CASGLQGKRSDEQYF.

J is TRBJ2-5 and V is TRBV18; D gene unclear. Looked up from germline, CDR1 is KGHSH and CDR2 is LQKENI. The CDR3 length is 14 residues. The ends were cut back, 0 bases at V and 2 bases at J, with 7 bases in the middle. This CDR3 reads CASSPPAQQETQYF. The CDR3 DNA is TGTGCCAGCTCACCACCTGCCCAGCAAGAGACCCAGTACTTC.

The chain has TRBV7-8 and TRBJ2-1; TRBD1 aligns across 8 bases. This CDR3 contains 14 residues. Germline CDR1 is SGHVS and CDR2 is FQNEAQ. The J segment lost 6 bases and the V segment lost 5 bases, leaving 6 bases of the junction unmatched. CDR3: CASSRSGTGNEQFF. CDR3 sequence (DNA): TGTGCCAGCAGCCGCTCCGGGACAGGCAATGAGCAGTTCTTC. Variable domain in full (rest from reference TRBV7-8 and TRBJ2-1): GAGVSQSPRYKVAKRGQDVALRCDPISGHVSLFWYQQALGQGPEFLTYFQNEAQLDKSGLPSDRFFAERPEGSVSTLKIQRTQQEDSAVYLCASSRSGTGNEQFFGPGTRLTVL.

The chain combines TRBV7-2 with TRBJ1-2; 7 bases line up with TRBD1. The J segment lost 4 bases and the V segment lost 2 bases, leaving 10 bases of the junction unmatched. Germline CDR1 SGHTA, CDR2 FQGNSA. The CDR3 loop spans 16 amino acids. The CDR3 nucleotides are TGTGCCAGCAGCTTAAAAGTATCTCGACAGGGCTATGGCTACACCTTC. Residues: CASSLKVSRQGYGYTF. Combining the CDR3 with reference TRBV7-2 and TRBJ1-2 gives the whole variable domain GAGVSQSPSNKVTEKGKDVELRCDPISGHTALYWYRQSLGQGLEFLIYFQGNSAPDKSGLPSDRFSAERTGGSVSTLTIQRTQQEDSAVYLCASSLKVSRQGYGYTFGSGTRLTVV.

This clonotype was counted once. This chain joins TRBV20-1 and TRBJ2-7, with D tentatively TRBD2 (5 bases). The germline V gene encodes CDR1 DFQATT and CDR2 SNEGSKA (reference sequence). V lost 0 bases and J 6 bases, leaving 21 bases between the germline ends. The length of the CDR3 is 16 residues. The CDR3 bases are TGCAGTGCTAGAGATCCAGCGGCGTTAGAGTTCTCCGAGCAGTACTTC. Translation gives CSARDPAALEFSEQYF.

This clonotype was recorded at least ten times. The CDR3 nucleotides are TGTGCCAGCAGCTTAGGGACCCAACAAGAGACCCAGTACTTC. Protein: CASSLGTQQETQYF. This chain uses TRBV7-9 with TRBJ2-5, with unresolved D. The germline V and J ends were trimmed by 1 base and 2 bases, with 8 bases remaining between them. The CDR3 spans 14 residues. CDR1 is SEHNR and CDR2 is FQNEAQ in the germline V gene (reference sequence).

V gene TRBV18 combines with J gene TRBJ1-6, with a tentative D call TRBD1 (6 bases). The germline gives CDR1 KGHSH, CDR2 LQKENI. The CDR3 consists of 17 residues. The ends were cut back, 6 bases at V and 5 bases at J, with 20 bases in the middle. The CDR3 spells CASSMGHAGRDNSPLHF. As DNA, the CDR3 is TGTGCCAGCTCTATGGGACACGCCGGGAGGGATAATTCACCCCTCCACTTT.

Concerning this clonotype itself: One end of the junction is discordant with germline, which a read error may explain. This chain links TRBV7-9 with TRBJ2-1, with D maybe TRBD1 (6 bases). The CDR3 is 15 amino acids. Per the germline V gene, CDR1 is SEHNR and CDR2 is FQNEAQ (reference sequence). The CDR3 DNA follows: TGTGCCGGCAGCTCAGCAGGGGCCTCCTACAATGAGCAGTTCTTC. As protein: CAGSSAGASYNEQFF.

For this clonotype: A much larger clonotype is one base distant, so this may be a read error. V is TRBV10-2 and J is TRBJ2-7; D perhaps matches TRBD2 (6 bases). Gene TRBJ2-5 matches the end of the DNA better, so the J call may be wrong. The germline gives CDR1 WSHSY, CDR2 SAAADI. The CDR3 totals 13 residues. The CDR3 nucleotides are TGCGCCAGCAGTGAGTGGAGGGGAGAGACCCAGTACTTC. Its translation is CASSEWRGETQYF.